This T cell receptor (beta chain) emerged from a study of PD-L1 blockade in urothelial cancer. In the study overall: Enrolled patients had been treated previously with 0 to 3 chemotherapy regimens.

Stated time point: peripheral blood 6 weeks after treatment start. Assay: immunoSEQ multiplex PCR; the TCRdb copy retains only in-frame clones and omits some. The sample has 20,000 to 25,000 clones, roughly 89% seen once; the top ten hold 11%. The CDR3 is 15 residues long. Germline loops: CDR1 SGDLS, CDR2 YYNGEE. V lost 4 bases, J lost 7 bases, and 17 bases lay in between. The V gene is TRBV9, the J gene TRBJ1-4; D possibly corresponds to TRBD1 (5 bases). Specimen: PBMCs, collected around atezolizumab (anti-PD-L1) treatment. The receptor was derived from a woman aged 60-75 years with urothelial cancer. The chain's CDR3 is CASSPGGGQFEKLFF. CDR3 bases: TGTGCCAGCAGCCCCGGGGGTGGGCAGTTTGAAAAACTGTTTTTT.